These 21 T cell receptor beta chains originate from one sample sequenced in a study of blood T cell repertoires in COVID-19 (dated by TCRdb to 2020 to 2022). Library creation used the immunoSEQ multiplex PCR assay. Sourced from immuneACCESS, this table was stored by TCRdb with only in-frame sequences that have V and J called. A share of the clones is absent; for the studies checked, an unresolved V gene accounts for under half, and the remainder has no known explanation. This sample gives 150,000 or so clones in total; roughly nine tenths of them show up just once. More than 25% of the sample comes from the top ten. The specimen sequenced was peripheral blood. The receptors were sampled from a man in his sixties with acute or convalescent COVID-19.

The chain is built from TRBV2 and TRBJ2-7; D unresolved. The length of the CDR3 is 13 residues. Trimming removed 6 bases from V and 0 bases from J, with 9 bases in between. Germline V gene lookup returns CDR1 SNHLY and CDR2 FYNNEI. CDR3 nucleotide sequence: TGTGCCAGCAGCGTGCACTCCTCCTACGAGCAGTACTTC. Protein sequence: CASSVHSSYEQYF.

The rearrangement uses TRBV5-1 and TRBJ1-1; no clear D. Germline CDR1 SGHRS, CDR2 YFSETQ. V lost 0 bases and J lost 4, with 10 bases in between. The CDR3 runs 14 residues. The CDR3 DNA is TGCGCCAGCAGCTTGGAGGACTTCATCACTGAAGCTTTCTTT. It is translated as CASSLEDFITEAFF.

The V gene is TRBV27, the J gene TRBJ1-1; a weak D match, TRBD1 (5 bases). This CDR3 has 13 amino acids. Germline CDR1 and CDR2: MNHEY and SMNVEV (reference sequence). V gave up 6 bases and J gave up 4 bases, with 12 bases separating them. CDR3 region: CASRAAGGTEAFF. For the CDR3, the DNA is TGTGCCAGCAGAGCCGCCGGGGGCACTGAAGCTTTCTTT.

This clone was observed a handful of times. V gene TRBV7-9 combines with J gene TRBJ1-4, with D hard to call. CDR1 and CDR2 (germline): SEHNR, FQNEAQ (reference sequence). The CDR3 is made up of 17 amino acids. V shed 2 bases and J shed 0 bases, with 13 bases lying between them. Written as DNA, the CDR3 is TGTGCCAGCAGCTTACGTGCGGGCGAAGCAACTAATGAAAAACTGTTTTTT. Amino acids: CASSLRAGEATNEKLFF.

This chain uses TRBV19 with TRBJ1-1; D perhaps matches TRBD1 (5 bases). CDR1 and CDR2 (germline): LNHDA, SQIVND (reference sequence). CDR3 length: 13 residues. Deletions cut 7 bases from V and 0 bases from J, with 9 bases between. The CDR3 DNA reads TGTGCCAGTACCCCGACAGTGAACACTGAAGCTTTCTTT. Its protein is CASTPTVNTEAFF.

CDR3 sequence: CASEGAGNSPLHF. CDR3 coding DNA: TGTGCCAGCGAGGGGGCAGGGAATTCACCCCTCCACTTT. This chain joins TRBV2 and TRBJ1-6; 7 nucleotides line up with TRBD1. The CDR3 runs to 13 residues. V trimming: 8 bases; J trimming: 7 bases; junction bases outside the gene matches: 5. Looked up from germline, CDR1 is SNHLY and CDR2 is FYNNEI.

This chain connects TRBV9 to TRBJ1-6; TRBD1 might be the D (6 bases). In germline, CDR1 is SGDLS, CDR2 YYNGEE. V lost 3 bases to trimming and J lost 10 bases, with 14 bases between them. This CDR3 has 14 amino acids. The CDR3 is CASSGQVPGSPLHF. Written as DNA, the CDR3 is TGTGCCAGCAGCGGACAGGTCCCGGGGTCACCCCTCCACTTT.

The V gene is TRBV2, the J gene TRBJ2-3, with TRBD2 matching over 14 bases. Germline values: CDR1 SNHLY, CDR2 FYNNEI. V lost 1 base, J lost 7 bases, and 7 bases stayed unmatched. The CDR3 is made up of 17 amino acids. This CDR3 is CASSEGLAGGRLNTQYF. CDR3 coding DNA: TGTGCCAGCAGTGAAGGACTAGCGGGGGGGCGTTTAAATACGCAGTATTTT. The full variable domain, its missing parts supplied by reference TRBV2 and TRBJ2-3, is EPEVTQTPSHQVTQMGQEVILRCVPISNHLYFYWYRQILGQKVEFLVSFYNNEISEKSEIFDDQFSVERPDGSNFTLKIRSTKLEDSAMYFCASSEGLAGGRLNTQYFGPGTRLTVL.

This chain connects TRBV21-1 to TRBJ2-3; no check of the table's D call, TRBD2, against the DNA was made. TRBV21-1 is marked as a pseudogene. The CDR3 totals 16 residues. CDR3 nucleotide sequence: TGTGCCAGCAGCGCTTGGACTAGCGGGAGTCCAGATACGCAGTATTTT. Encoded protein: CASSAWTSGSPDTQYF.

Written as DNA, the CDR3 is TGTGCCAGCGCGGGACAGTATAATTCACCCCTCCACTTT. Amino acids: CASAGQYNSPLHF. This sequence joins TRBV12-3 or TRBV12-4 and TRBJ1-6; TRBD1 matches at 7 bases. Unmatched junction bases numbered 2, after V lost 8 bases and J lost 4 bases. The length of the CDR3 is 13 residues.

The CDR3 loop is CASSPGRGEAGYTF. CDR3 nucleotide sequence: TGCGCCAGCAGCCCCGGCAGGGGGGAGGCTGGCTACACCTTC. The chain carries TRBV5-1 and TRBJ1-2; 7 bases fit TRBD1. The ends lost 4 bases at V and 7 bases at J; junction bases unmatched: 10. CDR1 SGHRS and CDR2 YFSETQ come from the germline V gene. The CDR3 consists of 14 residues.

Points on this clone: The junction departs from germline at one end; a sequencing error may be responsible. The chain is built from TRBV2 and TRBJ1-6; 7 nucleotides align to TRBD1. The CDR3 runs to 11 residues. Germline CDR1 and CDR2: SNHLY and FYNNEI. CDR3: CASSEAGQPDF. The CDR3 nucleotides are TGTGCCAGCAGTGAAGCGGGACAGCCGGACTTT.

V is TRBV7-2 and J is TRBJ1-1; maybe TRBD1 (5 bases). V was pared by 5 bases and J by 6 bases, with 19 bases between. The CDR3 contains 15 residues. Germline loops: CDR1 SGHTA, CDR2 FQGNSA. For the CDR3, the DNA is TGTGCCAGCAGCGCGTTTCAGGGCGGCGGCGCTGAAGCTTTCTTT. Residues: CASSAFQGGGAEAFF. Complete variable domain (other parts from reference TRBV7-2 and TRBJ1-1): GAGVSQSPSNKVTEKGKDVELRCDPISGHTALYWYRQSLGQGLEFLIYFQGNSAPDKSGLPSDRFSAERTGGSVSTLTIQRTQQEDSAVYLCASSAFQGGGAEAFFGQGTRLTVV.

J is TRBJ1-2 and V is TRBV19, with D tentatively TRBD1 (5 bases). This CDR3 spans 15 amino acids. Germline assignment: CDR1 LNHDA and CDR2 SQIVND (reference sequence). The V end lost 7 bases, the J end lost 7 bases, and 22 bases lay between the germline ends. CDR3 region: CASTPLQGAAVGYTF. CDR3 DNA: TGTGCCAGTACGCCCCTCCAGGGTGCGGCGGTTGGCTACACCTTC.

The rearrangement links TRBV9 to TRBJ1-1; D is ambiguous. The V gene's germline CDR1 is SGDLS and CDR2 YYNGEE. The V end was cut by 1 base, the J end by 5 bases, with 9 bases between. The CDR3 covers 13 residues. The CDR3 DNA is TGTGCCAGCAGCGTAACTGAGGGTACTGAAGCTTTCTTT. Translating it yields CASSVTEGTEAFF.

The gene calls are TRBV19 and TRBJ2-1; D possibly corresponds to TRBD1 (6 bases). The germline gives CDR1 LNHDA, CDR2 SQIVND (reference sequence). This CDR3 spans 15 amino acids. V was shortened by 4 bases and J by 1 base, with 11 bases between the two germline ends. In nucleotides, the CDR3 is TGTGCCAGTAGTAACCGGGACACGTCCTACAATGAGCAGTTCTTC. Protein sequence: CASSNRDTSYNEQFF.

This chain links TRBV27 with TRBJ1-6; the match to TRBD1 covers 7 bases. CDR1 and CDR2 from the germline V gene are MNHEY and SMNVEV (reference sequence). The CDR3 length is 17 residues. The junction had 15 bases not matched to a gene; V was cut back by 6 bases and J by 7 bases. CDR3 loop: CASSFTPPGTENSPLHF. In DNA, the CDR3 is TGTGCCAGCAGCTTCACCCCCCCCGGGACAGAAAATTCACCCCTCCACTTT.

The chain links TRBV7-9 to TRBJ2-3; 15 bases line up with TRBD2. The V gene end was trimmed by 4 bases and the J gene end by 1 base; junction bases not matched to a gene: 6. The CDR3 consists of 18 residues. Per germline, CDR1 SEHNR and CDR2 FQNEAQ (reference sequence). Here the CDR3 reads CASSSWTSGRARTDTQYF. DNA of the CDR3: TGTGCCAGCAGCTCCTGGACTAGCGGGAGGGCCCGCACAGATACGCAGTATTTT.

CDR3: CASSLGQGGYGYTF. The CDR3 DNA reads as TGTGCCAGCAGCTTAGGCCAGGGGGGCTATGGCTACACCTTC. V usage is TRBV9 and J usage is TRBJ1-2; 7 bases agree with TRBD1. This CDR3 is 14 amino acids long. Trimming removed 4 bases from V and 4 bases from J; junction bases left unmatched: 7. The germline V gene encodes CDR1 SGDLS and CDR2 YYNGEE.

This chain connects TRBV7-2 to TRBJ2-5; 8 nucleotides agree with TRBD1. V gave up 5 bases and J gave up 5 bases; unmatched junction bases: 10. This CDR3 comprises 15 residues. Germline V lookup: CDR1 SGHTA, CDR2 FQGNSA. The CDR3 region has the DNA TGTGCCAGCAGCCCGACAGGGGTTAGGTCGGAGACCCAGTACTTC. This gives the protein CASSPTGVRSETQYF.

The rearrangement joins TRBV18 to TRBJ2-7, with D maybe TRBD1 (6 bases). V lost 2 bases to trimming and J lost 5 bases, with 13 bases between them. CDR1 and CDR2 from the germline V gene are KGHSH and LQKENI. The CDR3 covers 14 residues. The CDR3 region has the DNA TGTGCCAGCTCACCAAGGCAGGGGAATGACGAGCAGTACGTC. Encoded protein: CASSPRQGNDEQYV.